Each of the 21 T cell receptor beta chains below was sequenced from the same sample in a study of human T cells and chemical hapten exposure. Indicated time point: patch test 1, 2 weeks after DPC sensitization. Treatment given: therapeutic diphenylcyclopropenone sensitization with weekly scalp DPC. Each CDR3 protein is one row after TCRdb ran MiXCR on the RACE reads. The sample lists about 340,000 distinct CDR3 sequences, under 8% occurring once. Sequencing used whole blood, obtained in connection with sensitization to the hapten diphenylcyclopropenone (DPC). The receptors stem from a woman younger than 35 with alopecia areata. Some clones in this sample may be carry-over from other donors' samples.

This clonotype has ten or more counts. This chain uses TRBV29-1 with TRBJ1-1; TRBD1 matches 7 bases. V trimming: 5 bases; J trimming: 1 base; junction bases outside the gene matches: 10. The CDR3 contains 15 residues. Germline CDR1 and CDR2: SQVTM and ANQGSEA. CDR3: CSVPRGQASNTEAFF. CDR3 sequence (DNA): TGCAGCGTTCCAAGGGGGCAGGCCTCGAACACTGAAGCTTTCTTT.

This clonotype was observed at least ten times. The chain joins TRBV12-3 or TRBV12-4 to TRBJ1-2, with 7 bases fitting TRBD1. V was pared by 4 bases and J by 6 bases, with 8 bases of the junction left unmatched. The CDR3 runs 14 residues. CDR3 sequence reads: CASSSQGVGDGYTF. CDR3 coding DNA: TGTGCCAGCAGTTCCCAGGGGGTGGGAGATGGCTACACCTTC.

This clonotype has a count of ten or more. This chain uses TRBV20-1 with TRBJ2-7, with 7 nucleotides matching TRBD1. The length of the CDR3 is 15 residues. Germline CDR1 and CDR2: DFQATT and SNEGSKA (reference sequence). V lost 0 bases and J lost 2; bases outside the gene matches: 7. The CDR3 DNA reads TGCAGTGCTAGAGAAAACAGGGGTTCTCCCTACGAGCAGTACTTC. It yields the protein CSARENRGSPYEQYF.

CDR3 nucleotides: TGCGCCAGCAGCCAAGACGGGGGAATGCAAGAGACCCAGTACTTC. Protein product: CASSQDGGMQETQYF. The chain links TRBV4-1 to TRBJ2-5; D is perhaps TRBD2 (6 bases). Germline values: CDR1 MGHRA, CDR2 YSYEKL. This CDR3 comprises 15 residues. Trimming cost V 0 bases and J 2 bases, with 10 bases left between them.

This clonotype was recorded at least ten times. This chain connects TRBV6-5 to TRBJ2-5; TRBD2 agrees at 12 bases. The V segment lost 8 bases and the J segment 12 bases; nucleotides outside the gene matches: 13. CDR1 and CDR2 (germline): MNHEY, SVGAGI. This CDR3 is 14 amino acids long. The CDR3 region is CASQPEGLAGGKYF. The CDR3 DNA follows: TGTGCCAGCCAACCGGAGGGGCTAGCGGGGGGGAAGTACTTC.

The table lists this clonotype with many counts. The V gene is TRBV3-1, the J gene TRBJ2-2, with a possible D match to TRBD1 (5 bases). The CDR3 covers 13 residues. Trimming took 4 bases from V and 6 from J, leaving 9 bases between them. Looked up from germline, CDR1 is LGHDT and CDR2 is YNNKEL (reference sequence). CDR3 amino acids: CASSPWGSGELFF. CDR3 sequence (DNA): TGTGCCAGCAGCCCCTGGGGCTCCGGGGAGCTGTTTTTT. Full variable domain (remainder filled in from reference TRBV3-1 and TRBJ2-2): DTAVSQTPKYLVTQMGNDKSIKCEQNLGHDTMYWYKQDSKKFLKIMFSYNNKELIINETVPNRFSPKSPDKAHLNLHINSLELGDSAVYFCASSPWGSGELFFGEGSRLTVL.

This clonotype has a count of ten or more. This chain links TRBV6-1 with TRBJ2-3; possible D gene TRBD1, 6 bases. CDR3 length: 16 residues. V lost 2 bases and J 2 bases, leaving 14 bases between the germline ends. Germline-derived CDR1 and CDR2 are MNHNS and SASEGT. The CDR3 nucleotides read TGTGCCAGCAGTGAAATGGACAGTTCCTCCACAGATACGCAGTATTTT. Its translation: CASSEMDSSSTDTQYF.

This clonotype was recorded many times. The chain carries TRBV28 and TRBJ2-7, with D perhaps matching TRBD2 (7 bases). This CDR3 region has 16 residues. V shed 4 bases and J shed 2 bases, with 18 bases lying between them. Germline V CDR1 and CDR2: MDHEN, SYDVKM. The CDR3 DNA is TGTGCCAGCAGTTCCATTGGCGGGGGCAGTCCCTACGAGCAGTACTTC. Its protein is CASSSIGGGSPYEQYF.

This clonotype was counted a few times. The rearrangement uses TRBV6-1 and TRBJ1-2, with D possibly TRBD1 on 5 matching bases. CDR1 and CDR2 from the germline V gene are MNHNS and SASEGT. This CDR3 has 15 residues. Trimming cost V 2 bases and J 4 bases, with 14 bases left between them. In nucleotides, the CDR3 is TGTGCCAGCAGTGAATATCCAGGAGGGGCCTATGGCTACACCTTC. Its protein is CASSEYPGGAYGYTF.

Ten or more counts support this clonotype. J is TRBJ2-3 and V is TRBV9; D uncertain. The CDR3 loop spans 12 amino acids. The germline V gene has CDR1 SGDLS and CDR2 YYNGEE. V lost 0 bases and J 4 bases, leaving 3 bases between the germline ends. CDR3 bases: TGTGCCAGCAGCGTAGGGCCAGATACGCAGTATTTT. This codes for CASSVGPDTQYF.

The chain has TRBV6-5 and TRBJ2-1, with TRBD1 matching 7 bases. Germline-derived CDR1 and CDR2 are MNHEY and SVGAGI. The CDR3 totals 15 residues. The J segment lost 1 base and the V segment lost 6 bases, leaving 6 bases of the junction unmatched. In nucleotides, the CDR3 is TGTGCCAGCAGAGCCCCGGGACAGTCCTACAATGAGCAGTTCTTC. Protein: CASRAPGQSYNEQFF.

The chain recombines TRBV4-1 with TRBJ1-6; the D gene is possibly TRBD1 (6 bases). Trimming pared 4 bases from V and 10 bases from J, leaving 20 bases between. This CDR3 contains 16 residues. The germline V gene has CDR1 MGHRA and CDR2 YSYEKL. The CDR3 DNA is TGCGCCAGCAGCCTAGGACAGTGGGGTTTTTTCTCACCCCTCCACTTT. It codes for CASSLGQWGFFSPLHF.

This clonotype was observed many times. V gene TRBV6-6 combines with J gene TRBJ2-2; perhaps D is TRBD1 or TRBD2 (5 bases each). The CDR3 runs to 12 residues. The germline V and J ends were trimmed by 9 bases and 6 bases, with 11 bases remaining between them. Germline CDR1 reads MNHNY; CDR2 reads SVGAGI (reference sequence). The CDR3 sequence is CASIQEAGELFF. The CDR3 DNA is TGTGCCAGTATACAGGAGGCCGGGGAGCTGTTTTTT.

The rearrangement uses TRBV6-5 and TRBJ2-3, with D possibly being TRBD2 (6 bases). Germline lookup yields CDR1 MNHEY and CDR2 SVGAGI. This CDR3 has 16 amino acids. Trimming took 4 bases from V and 4 from J, leaving 18 bases between them. CDR3 nucleotides: TGTGCCAGCAGTTCCTCTCGCGGGGCCGGGGCAGATACGCAGTATTTT. Protein: CASSSSRGAGADTQYF.

This clonotype appeared a few times. The rearrangement links TRBV6-5 to TRBJ2-3; D possibly uses TRBD1 or TRBD2 (5 bases each). The germline V gene has CDR1 MNHEY and CDR2 SVGAGI. There are 16 residues in the CDR3. The V end lost 6 bases, the J end lost 4 bases, and 20 bases lay between the germline ends. This CDR3 is CASSRTGPGAPDTQYF. Written as DNA, the CDR3 is TGTGCCAGCAGCCGAACGGGACCCGGAGCCCCAGATACGCAGTATTTT.

V usage is TRBV4-1 and J usage is TRBJ1-2; D gene unclear. This CDR3 spans 15 amino acids. Per germline, CDR1 MGHRA and CDR2 YSYEKL. V was clipped by 4 bases and J by 5 bases, with 17 bases between them. The CDR3 here is CASSRQLDIGYGYTF. In nucleotides, the CDR3 is TGCGCCAGCAGCCGCCAACTAGACATAGGTTATGGCTACACCTTC.

The genes are TRBV6-1 and TRBJ2-3; D gene uncertain. This CDR3 region has 15 residues. Trimming removed 4 bases from V and 4 bases from J, with 15 bases in between. Germline V gives CDR1 MNHNS, CDR2 SASEGT. This CDR3 is CASSVGQLISDTQYF. CDR3 sequence (DNA): TGTGCCAGCAGTGTAGGCCAGCTTATTTCAGATACGCAGTATTTT.

This clonotype was detected many times. The rearrangement joins TRBV20-1 to TRBJ2-5, with 8 bases that match TRBD2. CDR1 is DFQATT, CDR2 SNEGSKA, per germline (reference sequence). Trimming cost V 7 bases and J 5 bases; bases outside gene matches: 9. CDR3 length equals 13 residues. Here the CDR3 reads CSVLYSGAETQYF. The DNA of the CDR3 is TGCAGTGTATTATATAGCGGGGCGGAGACCCAGTACTTC.

This clonotype was seen more than once but under ten times. The J gene is TRBJ1-2, the V gene TRBV12-3 or TRBV12-4; D is ambiguous. The CDR3 totals 12 residues. V gave up 3 bases and J gave up 7 bases, with 9 bases separating them. This chain's CDR3 is CASSFRAGGYTF. The CDR3 region has the DNA TGTGCCAGCAGTTTTCGAGCGGGTGGCTACACCTTC.

This clonotype was counted ten times or more. The rearrangement uses TRBV9 and TRBJ2-1, with D maybe TRBD2 (5 bases). The CDR3 length is 15 residues. Trimming removed 2 bases from V and 1 base from J, with 10 bases in between. Germline CDR1 and CDR2: SGDLS and YYNGEE. CDR3 coding DNA: TGTGCCAGCAGCGTTCGAGGGCCTTCCTACAATGAGCAGTTCTTC. Translation gives CASSVRGPSYNEQFF. The full variable domain, its missing parts supplied by reference TRBV9 and TRBJ2-1, is DSGVTQTPKHLITATGQRVTLRCSPRSGDLSVYWYQQSLDQGLQFLIQYYNGEERAKGNILERFSAQQFPDLHSELNLSSLELGDSALYFCASSVRGPSYNEQFFGPGTRLTVL.

The chain joins TRBV29-1 to TRBJ1-4; no definite D call. V gave up 5 bases and J gave up 0 bases, with 13 bases separating them. The CDR3 covers 15 residues. CDR1 is SQVTM, CDR2 ANQGSEA, per germline. The chain's CDR3 is CSVTIGGTTNEKLFF. DNA of the CDR3: TGCAGCGTTACCATAGGAGGGACAACTAATGAAAAACTGTTTTTT.